The present T cell receptor (beta chain) was sequenced within a study of post-analysis software for immune sequencing data. Study background: Some patients lacked subtype; others had relapsing-remitting, secondary progressive or progressive-relapsing disease.

Unique-molecular-identifier-tagged TCR beta cDNA libraries were used. The authors obtained roughly 500,000 cDNA molecules from about 0.94 to 9.7 million T cells. TCRdb analysed the PCR reads with MiXCR anew, one entry per CDR3 protein. This sample has about half a million distinct CDR3 sequences, with 45% found just once. This CDR3 has 14 amino acids. The germline V and J ends were trimmed by 5 bases and 7 bases, with 14 bases remaining between them. Germline CDR1 and CDR2: SEHNR and FQNEAQ (reference sequence). General study points: Samples prepared in the same batch strongly co-clustered by F measure. Multiple sclerosis patients had significantly lower normalized Chao1 diversity than controls. In patients, five or six TRBV segments were more frequent than in controls, with TRBV5-6, TRBV5-1 and TRBV20-1 among them.

Worth noting for this clonotype: As yet, its antigen is unknown.

The rearrangement uses TRBV7-9 and TRBJ2-2, with a possible D match to TRBD1 (6 bases). The sequenced material came from blood. This receptor was obtained from a girl aged 5-17 years with multiple sclerosis. As DNA, the CDR3 is TGTGCCAGCAGCCAAAGACAGGTCAGCGGGGAGCTGTTTTTT. Residues: CASSQRQVSGELFF.